The source of this T cell receptor beta chain is a study of cytomegalovirus exposure and HLA in healthy donors. Study overall: Within an early data release were approximately 85 million unique TCRs drawn from HLA-typed donors. The Caucasian-associated ancestry cluster contained around four fifths of the 398 genotyped donors. Whole-study findings and limits: Looking again later, the authors saw that most CMV-associated TCR beta chains seemed HLA-restricted.

PCR involved 60 Vbeta and 13 Jbeta primers. In the authors' workflow: Among the unique TCR beta chains that a later analysis counted, about 81 million in all, roughly 11 million were shared. TCRdb keeps only in-frame clones here, not all; method: immunoSEQ multiplex PCR. The DNA was the basis for D and trimming; V, J and clone size are from that table. The sample lists some 130,000 clones; about 74% were seen once. To note about this clone: Its antigen remains unknown.

The germline V gene encodes CDR1 MDHEN and CDR2 SYDVKM. The CDR3 contains 14 residues. The V and J ends lost 3 bases and 4 bases respectively, with 10 bases between them. Sequenced sample: PBMCs. This receptor was taken from a young man in good health and CMV-seronegative. V gene TRBV28 combines with J gene TRBJ1-5; D is perhaps TRBD1 (5 bases). The CDR3 DNA follows: TGTGCCAGCAGTTTTCACAGGTCAAATCAGCCCCAGCATTTT. Translation: CASSFHRSNQPQHF.